This paragraph reports one T cell receptor (beta chain). As yet, its antigen is unknown. An approximately ten-day culture period preceded the isolation of CD4+ T cells. These data come from a study of vaccination effects on CD4 cells after COVID-19. The study, taken as a whole, reports: Marked clonal contraction of infection- and vaccine-induced clones was seen late after vaccination.

V was clipped by 8 bases and J by 1 base; unmatched bases: 7. Germline CDR1 LGHNT, CDR2 FRNRAP. The CDR3 has 14 amino acids. Assay: immunoSEQ multiplex PCR; the TCRdb copy retains only in-frame clones and omits some. The sample includes about 46,000 clones, roughly four fifths of them seen just once. This specimen consisted of CD4+ T cells from PBMCs cultured without peptide, obtained before COVID-19 vaccination. The receptor comes from a human donor who had a prior SARS-CoV-2 infection. This chain uses TRBV12-5 with TRBJ2-5; 7 bases align to TRBD2. The CDR3 DNA reads TGTGCTAGTAATCGGGGGGACTTCCAAGAGACCCAGTACTTC. Its protein product is CASNRGDFQETQYF.